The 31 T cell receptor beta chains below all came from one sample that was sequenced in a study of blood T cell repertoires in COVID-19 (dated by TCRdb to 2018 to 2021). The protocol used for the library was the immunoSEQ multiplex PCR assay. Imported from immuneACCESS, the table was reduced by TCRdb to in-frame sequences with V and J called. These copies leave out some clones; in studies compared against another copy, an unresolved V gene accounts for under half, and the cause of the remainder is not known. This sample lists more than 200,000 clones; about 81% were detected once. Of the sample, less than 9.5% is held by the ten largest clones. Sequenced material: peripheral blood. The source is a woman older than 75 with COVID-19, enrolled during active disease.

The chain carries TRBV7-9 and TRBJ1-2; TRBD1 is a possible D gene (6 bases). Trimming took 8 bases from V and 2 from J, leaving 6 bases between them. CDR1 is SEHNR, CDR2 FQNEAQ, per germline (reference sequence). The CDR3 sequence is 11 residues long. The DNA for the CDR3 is TGTGCCAGCGGACAGAACTATGGCTACACCTTC. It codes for CASGQNYGYTF.

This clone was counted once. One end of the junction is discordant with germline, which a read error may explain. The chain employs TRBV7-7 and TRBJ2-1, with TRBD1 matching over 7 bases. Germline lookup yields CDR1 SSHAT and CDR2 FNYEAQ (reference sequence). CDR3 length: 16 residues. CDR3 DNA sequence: TGTGCTAGCAGCCCGCGGGCAGGGGGCTCCTACAATGAGCAGTTCTTC. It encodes CASSPRAGGSYNEQFF. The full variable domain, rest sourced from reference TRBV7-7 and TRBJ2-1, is GAGVSQSPRYKVTKRGQDVTLRCDPISSHATLYWYQQALGQGPEFLTYFNYEAQPDKSGLPSDRFSAERPEGSISTLTIQRTEQRDSAMYRCASSPRAGGSYNEQFFGPGTRLTVL.

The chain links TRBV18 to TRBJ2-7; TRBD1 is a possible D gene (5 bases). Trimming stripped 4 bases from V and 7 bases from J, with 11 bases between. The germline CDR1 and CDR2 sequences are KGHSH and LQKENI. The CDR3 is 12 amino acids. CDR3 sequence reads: CASSQYPGEQYF. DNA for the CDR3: TGTGCCAGCTCACAGTATCCAGGGGAGCAGTACTTC.

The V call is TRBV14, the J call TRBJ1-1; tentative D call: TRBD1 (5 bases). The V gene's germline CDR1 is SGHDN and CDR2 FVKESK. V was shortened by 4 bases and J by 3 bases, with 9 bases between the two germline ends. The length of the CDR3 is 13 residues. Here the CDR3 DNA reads TGTGCCAGCAGCCTATTCAGGGACACTGAAGCTTTCTTT. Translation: CASSLFRDTEAFF.

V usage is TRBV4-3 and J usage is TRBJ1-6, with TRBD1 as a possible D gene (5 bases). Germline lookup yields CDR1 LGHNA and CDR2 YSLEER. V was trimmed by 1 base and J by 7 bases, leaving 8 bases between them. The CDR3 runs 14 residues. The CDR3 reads CASSQGGENSPLHF. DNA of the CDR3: TGCGCCAGCAGCCAAGGGGGGGAGAATTCACCCCTCCACTTT.

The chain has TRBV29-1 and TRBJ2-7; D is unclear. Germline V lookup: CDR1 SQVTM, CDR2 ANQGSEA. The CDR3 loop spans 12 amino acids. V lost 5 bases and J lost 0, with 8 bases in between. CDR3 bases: TGCAGCGTTTACAGTTTCTCCTACGAGCAGTACTTC. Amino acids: CSVYSFSYEQYF.

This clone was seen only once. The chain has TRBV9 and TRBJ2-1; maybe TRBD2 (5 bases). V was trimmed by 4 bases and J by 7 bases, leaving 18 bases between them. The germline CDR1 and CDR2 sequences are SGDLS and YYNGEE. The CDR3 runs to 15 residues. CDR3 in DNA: TGTGCCAGCAGCCGACACGGAGCGGATGGGAATGAGCAGTTCTTC. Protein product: CASSRHGADGNEQFF.

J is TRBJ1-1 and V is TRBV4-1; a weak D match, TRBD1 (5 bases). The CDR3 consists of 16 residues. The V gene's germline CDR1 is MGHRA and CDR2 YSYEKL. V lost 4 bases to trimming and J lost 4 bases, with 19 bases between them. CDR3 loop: CASSPRMAGRATEAFF. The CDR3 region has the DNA TGCGCCAGCAGCCCACGGATGGCAGGGCGAGCCACTGAAGCTTTCTTT.

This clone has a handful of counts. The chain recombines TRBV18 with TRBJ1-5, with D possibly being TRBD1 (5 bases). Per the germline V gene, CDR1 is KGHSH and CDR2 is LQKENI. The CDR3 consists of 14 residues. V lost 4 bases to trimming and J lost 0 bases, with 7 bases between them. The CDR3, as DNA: TGTGCCAGCTCACTCGGGGGTAGCAATCAGCCCCAGCATTTT. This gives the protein CASSLGGSNQPQHF.

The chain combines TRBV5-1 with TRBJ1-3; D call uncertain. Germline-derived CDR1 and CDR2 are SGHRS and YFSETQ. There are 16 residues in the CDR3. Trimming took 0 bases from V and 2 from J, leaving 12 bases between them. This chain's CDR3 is CASSLAGGYAGNTIYF. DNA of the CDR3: TGCGCCAGCAGCTTGGCCGGAGGCTACGCTGGAAACACCATATATTTT.

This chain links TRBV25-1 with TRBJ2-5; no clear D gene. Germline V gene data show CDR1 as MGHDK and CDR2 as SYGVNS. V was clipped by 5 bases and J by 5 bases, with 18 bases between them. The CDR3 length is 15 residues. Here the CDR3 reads CASSSYRSTGETQYF. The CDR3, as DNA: TGTGCCAGCAGTTCCTACCGTAGCACCGGGGAGACCCAGTACTTC.

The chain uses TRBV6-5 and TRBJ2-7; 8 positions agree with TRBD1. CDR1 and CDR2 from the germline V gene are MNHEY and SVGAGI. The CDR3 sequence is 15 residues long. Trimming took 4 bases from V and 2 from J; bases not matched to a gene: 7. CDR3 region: CASSWTGNIAYEQYF. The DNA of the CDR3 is TGTGCCAGCAGTTGGACAGGGAATATAGCCTACGAGCAGTACTTC.

CDR3 region: CASSLTSGSSGELFF. In DNA, the CDR3 is TGCGCCAGCAGCTTGACTAGCGGGAGTTCCGGGGAGCTGTTTTTT. The rearrangement joins TRBV5-1 to TRBJ2-2; TRBD2 matches 11 bases. The V segment lost 1 base and the J segment 6 bases; nucleotides outside the gene matches: 2. This CDR3 has 15 amino acids. Germline V gene lookup returns CDR1 SGHRS and CDR2 YFSETQ. Full variable domain (outside the CDR3, taken from reference TRBV5-1 and TRBJ2-2): KAGVTQTPRYLIKTRGQQVTLSCSPISGHRSVSWYQQTPGQGLQFLFEYFSETQRNKGNFPGRFSGRQFSNSRSEMNVSTLELGDSALYLCASSLTSGSSGELFFGEGSRLTVL.

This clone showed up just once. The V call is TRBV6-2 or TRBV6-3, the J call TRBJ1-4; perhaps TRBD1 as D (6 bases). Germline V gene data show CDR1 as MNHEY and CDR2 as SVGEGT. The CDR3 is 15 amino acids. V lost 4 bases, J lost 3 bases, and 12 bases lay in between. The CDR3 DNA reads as TGTGCCAGCAGTTTTCGGACAGCTTCTAATGAAAAACTGTTTTTT. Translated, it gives CASSFRTASNEKLFF.

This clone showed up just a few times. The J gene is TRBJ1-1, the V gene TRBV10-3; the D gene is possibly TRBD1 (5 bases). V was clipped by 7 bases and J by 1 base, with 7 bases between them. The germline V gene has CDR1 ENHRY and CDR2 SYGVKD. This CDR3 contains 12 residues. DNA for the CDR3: TGTGCCATCAAAGGACAGAACACTGAAGCTTTCTTT. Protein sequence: CAIKGQNTEAFF.

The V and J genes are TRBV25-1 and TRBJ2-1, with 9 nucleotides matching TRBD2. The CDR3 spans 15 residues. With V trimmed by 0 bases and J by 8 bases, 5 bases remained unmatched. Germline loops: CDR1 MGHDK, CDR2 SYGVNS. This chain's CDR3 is CASSEYGGGVYEQFF. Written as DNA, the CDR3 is TGTGCCAGCAGTGAATACGGCGGGGGGGTTTATGAGCAGTTCTTC.

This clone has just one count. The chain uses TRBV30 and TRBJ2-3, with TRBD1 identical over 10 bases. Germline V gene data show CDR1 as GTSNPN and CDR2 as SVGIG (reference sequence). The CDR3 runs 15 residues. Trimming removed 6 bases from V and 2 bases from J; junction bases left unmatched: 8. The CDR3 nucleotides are TGTGCCTGCCCAAGGACAGGGGGTTCCACAGATACGCAGTATTTT. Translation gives CACPRTGGSTDTQYF.

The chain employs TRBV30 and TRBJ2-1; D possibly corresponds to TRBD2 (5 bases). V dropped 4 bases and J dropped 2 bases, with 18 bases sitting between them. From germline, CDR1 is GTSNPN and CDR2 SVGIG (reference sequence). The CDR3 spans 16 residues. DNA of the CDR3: TGTGCCTGGACCCCTGTCGGGGATGCCCCCTACAATGAGCAGTTCTTC. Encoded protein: CAWTPVGDAPYNEQFF.

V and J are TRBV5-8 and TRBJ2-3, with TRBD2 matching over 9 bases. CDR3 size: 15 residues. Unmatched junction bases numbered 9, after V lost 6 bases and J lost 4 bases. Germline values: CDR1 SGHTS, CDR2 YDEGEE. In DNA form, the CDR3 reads TGTGCCAGCAACCCTACAGCGGGGGGCCCAGATACGCAGTATTTT. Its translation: CASNPTAGGPDTQYF. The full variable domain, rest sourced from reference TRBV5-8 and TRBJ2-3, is EAGVTQSPTHLIKTRGQQATLRCSPISGHTSVYWYQQALGLGLQFLLWYDEGEERNRGNFPPRFSGRQFPNYSSELNVNALELEDSALYLCASNPTAGGPDTQYFGPGTRLTVL.

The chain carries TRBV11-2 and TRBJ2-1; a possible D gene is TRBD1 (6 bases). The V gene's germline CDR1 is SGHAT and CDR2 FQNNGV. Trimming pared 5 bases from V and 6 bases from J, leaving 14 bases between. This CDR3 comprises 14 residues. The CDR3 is CASSPRDKPNEQFF. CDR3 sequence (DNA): TGTGCCAGCAGCCCCAGGGACAAACCCAATGAGCAGTTCTTC.

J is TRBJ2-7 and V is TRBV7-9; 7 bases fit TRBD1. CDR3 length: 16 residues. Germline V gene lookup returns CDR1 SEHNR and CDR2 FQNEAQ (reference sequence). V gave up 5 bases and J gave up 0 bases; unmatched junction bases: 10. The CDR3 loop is CASSPTGASPSYEQYF. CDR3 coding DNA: TGTGCCAGCAGCCCTACAGGGGCTTCCCCCTCCTACGAGCAGTACTTC.

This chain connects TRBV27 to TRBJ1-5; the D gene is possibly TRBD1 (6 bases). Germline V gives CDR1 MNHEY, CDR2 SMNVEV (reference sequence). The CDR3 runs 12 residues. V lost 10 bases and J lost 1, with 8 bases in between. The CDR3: CATGDSNQPQHF. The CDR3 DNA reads TGTGCCACAGGGGACAGCAATCAGCCCCAGCATTTT.

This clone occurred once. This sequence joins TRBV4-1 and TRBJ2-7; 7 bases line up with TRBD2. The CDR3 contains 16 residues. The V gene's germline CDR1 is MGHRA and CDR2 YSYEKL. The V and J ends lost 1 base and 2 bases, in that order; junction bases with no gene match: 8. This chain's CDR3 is CASSQVSGEGPYEQYF. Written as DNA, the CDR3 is TGCGCCAGCAGCCAAGTTTCGGGGGAGGGCCCCTACGAGCAGTACTTC.

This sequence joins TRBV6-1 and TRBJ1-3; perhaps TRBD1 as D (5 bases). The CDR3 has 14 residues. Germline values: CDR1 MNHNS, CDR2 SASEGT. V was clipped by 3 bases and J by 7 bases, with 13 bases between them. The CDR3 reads CASSDQGFKNTIYF. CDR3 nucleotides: TGTGCCAGCAGTGATCAGGGTTTTAAGAACACCATATATTTT.

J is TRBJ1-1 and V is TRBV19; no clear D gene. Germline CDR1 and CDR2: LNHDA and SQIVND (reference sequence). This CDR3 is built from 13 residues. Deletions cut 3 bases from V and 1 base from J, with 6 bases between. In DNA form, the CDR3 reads TGTGCCAGTAGTATGACAACGAACACTGAAGCTTTCTTT. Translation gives CASSMTTNTEAFF.

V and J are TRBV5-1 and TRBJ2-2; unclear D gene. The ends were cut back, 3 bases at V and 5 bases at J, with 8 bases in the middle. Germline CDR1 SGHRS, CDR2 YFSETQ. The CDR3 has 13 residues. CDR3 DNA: TGCGCCAGCAGCTCTTTAACTACCGGGGAGCTGTTTTTT. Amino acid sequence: CASSSLTTGELFF. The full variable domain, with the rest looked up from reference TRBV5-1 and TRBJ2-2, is KAGVTQTPRYLIKTRGQQVTLSCSPISGHRSVSWYQQTPGQGLQFLFEYFSETQRNKGNFPGRFSGRQFSNSRSEMNVSTLELGDSALYLCASSSLTTGELFFGEGSRLTVL.

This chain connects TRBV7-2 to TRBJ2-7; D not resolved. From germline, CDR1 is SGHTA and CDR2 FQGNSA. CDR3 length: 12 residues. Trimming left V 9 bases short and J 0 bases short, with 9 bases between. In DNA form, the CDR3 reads TGTGCCAGTTCACAAAGCTCCTACGAGCAGTACTTC. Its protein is CASSQSSYEQYF. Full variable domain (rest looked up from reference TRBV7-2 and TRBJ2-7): GAGVSQSPSNKVTEKGKDVELRCDPISGHTALYWYRQSLGQGLEFLIYFQGNSAPDKSGLPSDRFSAERTGGSVSTLTIQRTQQEDSAVYLCASSQSSYEQYFGPGTRLTVT.

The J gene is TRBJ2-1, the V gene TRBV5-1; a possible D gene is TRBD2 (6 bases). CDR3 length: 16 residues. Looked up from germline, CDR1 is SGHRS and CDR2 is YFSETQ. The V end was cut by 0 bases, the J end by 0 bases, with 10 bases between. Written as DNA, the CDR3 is TGCGCCAGCAGCTTGGGGGCGGGGAGCTCCTACAATGAGCAGTTCTTC. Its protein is CASSLGAGSSYNEQFF. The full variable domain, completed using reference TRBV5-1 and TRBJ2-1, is KAGVTQTPRYLIKTRGQQVTLSCSPISGHRSVSWYQQTPGQGLQFLFEYFSETQRNKGNFPGRFSGRQFSNSRSEMNVSTLELGDSALYLCASSLGAGSSYNEQFFGPGTRLTVL.

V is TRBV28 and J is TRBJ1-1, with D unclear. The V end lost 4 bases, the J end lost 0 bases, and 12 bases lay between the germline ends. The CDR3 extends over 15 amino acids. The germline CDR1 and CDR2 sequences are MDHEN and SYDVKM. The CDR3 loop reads CASSSPARLNTEAFF. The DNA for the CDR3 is TGTGCCAGCAGTTCCCCAGCGCGCTTGAACACTGAAGCTTTCTTT.

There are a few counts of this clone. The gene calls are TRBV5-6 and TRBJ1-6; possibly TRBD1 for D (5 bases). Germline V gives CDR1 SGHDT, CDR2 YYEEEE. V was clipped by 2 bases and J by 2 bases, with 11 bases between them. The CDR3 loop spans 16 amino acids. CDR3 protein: CASSFIGGTYNSPLHF. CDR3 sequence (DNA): TGTGCCAGCAGCTTCATCGGGGGGACCTATAATTCACCCCTCCACTTT.

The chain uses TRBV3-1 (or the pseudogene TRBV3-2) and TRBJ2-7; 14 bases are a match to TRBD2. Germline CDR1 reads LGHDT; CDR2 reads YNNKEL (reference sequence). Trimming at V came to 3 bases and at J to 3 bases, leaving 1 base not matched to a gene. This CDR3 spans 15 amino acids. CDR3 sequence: CASSQGLAGDYEQYF. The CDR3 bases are TGTGCCAGCAGCCAGGGACTAGCGGGGGACTACGAGCAGTACTTC.